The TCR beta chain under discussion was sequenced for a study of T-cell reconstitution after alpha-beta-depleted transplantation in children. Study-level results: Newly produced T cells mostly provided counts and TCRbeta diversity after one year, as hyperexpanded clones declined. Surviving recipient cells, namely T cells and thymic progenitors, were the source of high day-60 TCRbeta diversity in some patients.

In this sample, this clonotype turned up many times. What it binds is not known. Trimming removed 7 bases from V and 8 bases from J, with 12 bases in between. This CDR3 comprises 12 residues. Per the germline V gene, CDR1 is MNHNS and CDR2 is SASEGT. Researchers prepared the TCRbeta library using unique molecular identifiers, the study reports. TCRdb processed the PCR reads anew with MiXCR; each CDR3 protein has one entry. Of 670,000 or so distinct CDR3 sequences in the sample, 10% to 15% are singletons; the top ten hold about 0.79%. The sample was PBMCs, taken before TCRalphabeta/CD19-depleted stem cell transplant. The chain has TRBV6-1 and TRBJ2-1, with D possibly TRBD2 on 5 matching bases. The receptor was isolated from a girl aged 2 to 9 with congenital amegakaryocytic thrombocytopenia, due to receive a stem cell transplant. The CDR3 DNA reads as TGTGCCAGCACGGGGTCGGTACATGAGCAGTTCTTC. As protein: CASTGSVHEQFF.